This passage covers 16 T cell receptor beta chains from one sample sequenced in a study of T cells after yellow fever vaccination (dated 2019 in TCRdb). The intended sense of this specimen's treatment or condition label: live attenuated yellow fever vaccine strain. The library was generated by 5' RACE. The instrument given in TCRdb is Illumina HiSeq 2500. TCRdb reworked the public reads: Q25 trimming with fastp, MiXCR clone assembly, productive beta chains retained. Under each unique CDR3 protein, matching rows form one entry showing the most common genes and DNA. Within this sample are more than 90,000 distinct CDR3 sequences, with approximately 8.4% of them counted one time only. The top ten constitute roughly 23% of the sample. Material: CD8+ T cells sorted from PBMCs, obtained 45 days after the yellow fever booster vaccination. Source of these receptors: a man under 40 who received the YFV17D yellow fever vaccine.

The rearrangement joins TRBV12-3 or TRBV12-4 to TRBJ2-5; TRBD2 matches at 12 bases. This CDR3 is 15 amino acids long. V lost 6 bases, J lost 4 bases, and 6 bases stayed unmatched. CDR3 DNA: TGTGCCAGCAGCCGACTAGCGGGAGCCCGAGAGACCCAGTACTTC. This sequence encodes CASSRLAGARETQYF.

This clonotype was detected only a few times. V usage is TRBV20-1 and J usage is TRBJ2-7, with TRBD2 matching 9 bases. The CDR3 sequence is 15 residues long. Germline-derived CDR1 and CDR2 are DFQATT and SNEGSKA (reference sequence). Germline trimming cut 0 bases from V and 1 base from J; bases unmatched to any gene: 4. In DNA, the CDR3 is TGCAGTGCTAGAGATTGGACTAGCGAGTCCTACGAGCAGTACTTC. Protein sequence: CSARDWTSESYEQYF.

This clonotype has ten or more counts. This rearrangement joins TRBV27 to TRBJ2-1, with unresolved D. Germline V gene lookup returns CDR1 MNHEY and CDR2 SMNVEV (reference sequence). Trimming left V 5 bases short and J 0 bases short, with 8 bases between. CDR3 length: 14 residues. CDR3 nucleotide sequence: TGTGCCAGCAGTCGTGGGAACTCCTACAATGAGCAGTTCTTC. Its translation: CASSRGNSYNEQFF.

The rearrangement uses TRBV29-1 and TRBJ2-7, with 12 bases aligning to TRBD2. The CDR3 totals 16 residues. The V gene's germline CDR1 is SQVTM and CDR2 ANQGSEA. V gave up 3 bases and J gave up 0 bases; unmatched junction bases: 6. In DNA form, the CDR3 reads TGCAGCGTTGAGACTAGCGGGGGCTATAGCTCCTACGAGCAGTACTTC. The encoded protein is CSVETSGGYSSYEQYF.

In this sample, this clonotype turned up many times. This chain links TRBV29-1 with TRBJ2-7; D may be TRBD2 (5 bases). V lost 7 bases, J lost 1 base, and 11 bases lay in between. This CDR3 has 12 residues. Germline CDR1 and CDR2: SQVTM and ANQGSEA. CDR3 nucleotides: TGCAGCGCACTACTAGAGTCCTACGAGCAGTACTTC. Protein: CSALLESYEQYF.

This clonotype came up a few times. This chain links TRBV5-6 with TRBJ1-2; D gene uncertain. Per germline, CDR1 SGHDT and CDR2 YYEEEE. V was trimmed by 5 bases and J by 4 bases, leaving 12 bases between them. The CDR3 runs 13 residues. CDR3 in amino acids: CASSGVVLYGYTF. CDR3 bases: TGTGCCAGCAGTGGAGTTGTTCTCTATGGCTACACCTTC.

There are a few counts of this clonotype. The rearrangement uses TRBV5-6 and TRBJ2-2; D perhaps matches TRBD1 (6 bases). Germline CDR1 reads SGHDT; CDR2 reads YYEEEE. Trimming removed 4 bases at V and 6 bases at J, with 7 bases between. The CDR3 runs 12 residues. The CDR3 DNA sequence: TGTGCCAGCAGCACAGGGTCCGGGGAGCTGTTTTTT. Amino acids: CASSTGSGELFF.

This clonotype showed up just a few times. The CDR3 DNA is TGCAGCGTGTGGCGGGACAACGAGCAGTACTTC. This translates into CSVWRDNEQYF. The chain recombines TRBV29-1 with TRBJ2-7; the D gene could be TRBD1 or TRBD2 (6 bases each). The germline CDR1 and CDR2 sequences are SQVTM and ANQGSEA. Trimming pared 6 bases from V and 5 bases from J, leaving 11 bases between. The CDR3 loop spans 11 amino acids.

This clonotype occurred many times. The rearrangement uses TRBV20-1 and TRBJ1-3, with 7 bases identical to TRBD1. The CDR3 runs to 14 residues. CDR1 is DFQATT, CDR2 SNEGSKA, per germline (reference sequence). J was trimmed by 2 bases and V by 6 bases; bases with no gene match: 7. CDR3 residues: CSARQGFTGNTIYF. The DNA for the CDR3 is TGCAGTGCCAGACAGGGTTTCACTGGAAACACCATATATTTT.

This clonotype was seen only a few times. Here the CDR3 reads CASSLLGLAGGVPPRETQYF. Here the CDR3 DNA reads TGTGCCAGCAGTTTATTAGGACTAGCGGGAGGGGTCCCCCCGCGAGAGACCCAGTACTTC. The chain has TRBV28 and TRBJ2-5, with 15 positions matching TRBD2. This CDR3 is 20 amino acids long. V shed 1 base and J 4 bases; nucleotides not matched to a gene: 13. CDR1 is MDHEN, CDR2 SYDVKM, per germline.

A few counts support this clonotype. V gene TRBV11-2 combines with J gene TRBJ2-1, with D uncertain. Trimming stripped 1 base from V and 13 bases from J, with 11 bases between. The CDR3 has 12 residues. Germline V gene sequence: CDR1 SGHAT, CDR2 FQNNGV. The CDR3 is CASSLGFGHQFF. The CDR3 bases are TGTGCCAGCAGCTTAGGTTTCGGCCATCAGTTCTTC.

The chain employs TRBV6-2 or TRBV6-3 and TRBJ2-4; tentatively, D is TRBD1 or TRBD2 (5 bases each). The CDR3 length is 16 residues. CDR1 and CDR2 (germline): MNHEY, SVGEGT. Trimming took off 8 bases at V and 0 bases at J, with 17 bases between the two ends. DNA of the CDR3: TGTGCCAGCGTCGCCTTCGGGACCGGAGCCAAAAACATTCAGTACTTC. Protein: CASVAFGTGAKNIQYF.

This clonotype was seen ten or more times. The CDR3 region has the DNA TGCAGTGCTAGCCCGGGACTACTACAAGAGACCCAGTACTTC. It yields the protein CSASPGLLQETQYF. V usage is TRBV20-1 and J usage is TRBJ2-5, with TRBD2 identical over 7 bases. This CDR3 has 14 amino acids. Germline trimming cut 3 bases from V and 2 bases from J; bases unmatched to any gene: 6. Germline values: CDR1 DFQATT, CDR2 SNEGSKA (reference sequence).

This chain uses TRBV7-2 with TRBJ2-6, with 9 bases matching TRBD1. Trimming removed 4 bases from V and 1 base from J; junction bases left unmatched: 5. CDR3 length: 17 amino acids. Germline lookup yields CDR1 SGHTA and CDR2 FQGNSA. CDR3 coding DNA: TGTGCCAGCAGCTCACAGGGGGCGCGGTCTGGGGCCAACGTCCTGACTTTC. It yields the protein CASSSQGARSGANVLTF.

This clonotype was counted between two and nine times. This sequence joins TRBV6-5 and TRBJ2-7, with TRBD2 matching 10 bases. The V and J ends lost 0 bases and 6 bases, in that order; junction bases with no gene match: 5. This CDR3 comprises 15 residues. CDR1 is MNHEY and CDR2 is SVGAGI in the germline V gene. The CDR3 DNA sequence: TGTGCCAGCAGTTACTCTGCTAGCGGGAGTGCCGAGCAGTACTTC. Its translation is CASSYSASGSAEQYF.

Many counts were recorded for this clonotype. The V gene is TRBV7-9, the J gene TRBJ2-4; D is perhaps TRBD1 (5 bases). The germline V gene encodes CDR1 SEHNR and CDR2 FQNEAQ (reference sequence). The CDR3 is 16 amino acids. Trimming stripped 5 bases from V and 4 bases from J, with 18 bases between. The CDR3 spells CASSPDSESEKNIQYF. The CDR3 coding sequence is TGTGCCAGCAGCCCCGACAGCGAAAGCGAGAAAAACATTCAGTACTTC. The full variable domain, in which reference TRBV7-9 and TRBJ2-4 provide the parts outside the CDR3, is DTGVSQNPRHKITKRGQNVTFRCDPISEHNRLYWYRQTLGQGPEFLTYFQNEAQLEKSRLLSDRFSAERPKGSFSTLEIQRTEQGDSAMYLCASSPDSESEKNIQYFGAGTRLSVL.